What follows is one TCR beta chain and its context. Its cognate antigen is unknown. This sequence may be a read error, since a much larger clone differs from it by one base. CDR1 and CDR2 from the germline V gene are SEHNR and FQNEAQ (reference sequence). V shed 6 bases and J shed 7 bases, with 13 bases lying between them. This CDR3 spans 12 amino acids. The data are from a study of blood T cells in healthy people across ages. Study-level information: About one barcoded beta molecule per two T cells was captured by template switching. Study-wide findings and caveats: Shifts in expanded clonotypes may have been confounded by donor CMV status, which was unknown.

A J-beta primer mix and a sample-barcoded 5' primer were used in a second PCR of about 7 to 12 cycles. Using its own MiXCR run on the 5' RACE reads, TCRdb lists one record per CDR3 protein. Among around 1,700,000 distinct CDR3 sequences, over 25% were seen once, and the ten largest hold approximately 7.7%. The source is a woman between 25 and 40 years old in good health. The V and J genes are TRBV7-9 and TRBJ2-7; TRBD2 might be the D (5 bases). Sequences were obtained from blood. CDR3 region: CASSDTGNEQYF. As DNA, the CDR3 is TGTGCCAGCAGTGACACGGGGAATGAGCAGTACTTC.